Below are 6 T cell receptor beta chains sequenced from a single sample in a study of CD4 T cells in relation to SARS-CoV-2 and coronaviruses. Profiled with immunoSEQ multiplex PCR; TCRdb holds only in-frame clones, not every one. Among tens of thousands of clones listed, over 75% were seen once. Sequencing was performed on memory CD4+ T cells from PBMCs. All receptors come from an adult with COVID-19.

The chain employs TRBV5-1 and TRBJ2-5, with D unclear. Trimming shortened V by 4 bases and J by 2 bases, and 9 bases separated the two germline ends. This CDR3 spans 13 amino acids. Germline V CDR1 and CDR2: SGHRS, YFSETQ. CDR3 DNA: TGCGCCAGCAGCGTGGCCTCGCAAGAGACCCAGTACTTC. Translation gives CASSVASQETQYF.

This clone was detected once. This chain joins TRBV21-1 and TRBJ2-7. TRBV21-1 is tagged as a pseudogene. The length of the CDR3 is 14 residues. The CDR3 reads CASSKMTGPYEQYF. CDR3 DNA sequence: TGTGCCAGCAGCAAAATGACGGGACCCTACGAGCAGTACTTC.

The CDR3 nucleotides read TGTGCCAGCAGCGCGGACAAATTTAACTATGGCTACACCTTC. It is translated as CASSADKFNYGYTF. The chain uses TRBV5-4 and TRBJ1-2; D is possibly TRBD1 (5 bases). From germline, CDR1 is SGHNT and CDR2 YYREEE (reference sequence). Trimming removed 4 bases at V and 1 base at J, with 11 bases between. CDR3 length: 14 amino acids. The full variable domain, rest sourced from reference TRBV5-4 and TRBJ1-2, is ETGVTQSPTHLIKTRGQQVTLRCSSQSGHNTVSWYQQALGQGPQFIFQYYREEENGRGNFPPRFSGLQFPNYSSELNVNALELDDSALYLCASSADKFNYGYTFGSGTRLTVV.

The chain combines TRBV2 with TRBJ1-4; 7 bases agree with TRBD1. The CDR3 length is 15 residues. Germline CDR1 reads SNHLY; CDR2 reads FYNNEI. The V and J ends lost 3 bases and 4 bases, in that order; junction bases with no gene match: 5. CDR3 sequence: CASSDPWDSNEKLFF. CDR3 DNA sequence: TGTGCCAGCAGTGATCCTTGGGACAGTAATGAAAAACTGTTTTTT.

The V gene is TRBV15, the J gene TRBJ2-5, with D possibly matching TRBD1 (5 bases). Trimming left V 3 bases short and J 5 bases short, with 10 bases between. CDR1 is LNHNV and CDR2 is YYDKDF in the germline V gene (reference sequence). There are 13 residues in the CDR3. The CDR3 loop reads CATSRGRRETQYF. The CDR3 bases are TGTGCCACCAGCAGGGGGCGCCGGGAGACCCAGTACTTC.

The chain couples TRBV14 to TRBJ2-1; TRBD2 aligns across 9 bases. Germline V gene data show CDR1 as SGHDN and CDR2 as FVKESK. The junction had 10 bases not matched to a gene; V was cut back by 4 bases and J by 6 bases. The CDR3 runs to 16 residues. In DNA, the CDR3 is TGTGCCAGCAGCCCCTTTAGCGGGGGCCCCAGCAATGAGCAGTTCTTC. Its translation: CASSPFSGGPSNEQFF. The full variable domain, its missing parts supplied by reference TRBV14 and TRBJ2-1, is EAGVTQFPSHSVIEKGQTVTLRCDPISGHDNLYWYRRVMGKEIKFLLHFVKESKQDESGMPNNRFLAERTGGTYSTLKVQPAELEDSGVYFCASSPFSGGPSNEQFFGPGTRLTVL.